The 5 T cell receptor beta chains below were found in one sample sequenced in a study of response to subunit inactivated influenza vaccine. TCRdb reprocessed the RT-PCR reads with MiXCR, giving one entry per CDR3 protein. The sample includes 150,000 to 200,000 distinct CDR3 sequences, approximately 12% of them seen just once. This sample was also put to use in a study of T cells expressing NK-cell markers. From that study: Generation of TCR beta cDNA was performed by 5'RACE template switching incorporating UMIs.

The sample was CD8+ T cells sorted from PBMCs, taken 11 to 12 days after vaccination. The receptors derive from a man aged 50-59 years who received an inactivated influenza vaccine.

This chain joins TRBV10-3 and TRBJ2-1; 8 nucleotides match TRBD2. The germline V gene encodes CDR1 ENHRY and CDR2 SYGVKD. With V trimmed by 3 bases and J by 5 bases, 12 bases remained unmatched. This CDR3 comprises 17 residues. The CDR3 DNA reads TGTGCCATCAGTGATCAGGTCGTAGCGGGACCTCACAATGAGCAGTTCTTC. Translating it yields CAISDQVVAGPHNEQFF.

This clonotype appeared a few times. The chain combines TRBV4-3 with TRBJ1-2; D gene ambiguous. V lost 0 bases to trimming and J lost 4 bases, with 12 bases between them. The length of the CDR3 is 15 residues. CDR1 LGHNA and CDR2 YSLEER come from the germline V gene. The CDR3 DNA reads TGCGCCAGCAGCCAAGATTTATGGAGGTTCTATGGCTACACCTTC. It yields the protein CASSQDLWRFYGYTF.

Only a few counts were recorded for this clonotype. The chain employs TRBV12-3 or TRBV12-4 and TRBJ2-7; unclear D gene. CDR3 length: 13 amino acids. V dropped 4 bases and J dropped 0 bases, with 7 bases sitting between them. DNA for the CDR3: TGTGCCAGCAGTTGGCAACTCTCCTACGAGCAGTACTTC. Protein sequence: CASSWQLSYEQYF.

Worth noting for this clonotype: One junction end does not reproduce the germline sequence, and a read error may be involved. The V and J genes are TRBV6-6 and TRBJ2-7; 7 bases align to TRBD2. Germline V gene sequence: CDR1 MNHNY, CDR2 SVGAGI (reference sequence). The CDR3 has 13 residues. CDR3 protein: CATSLGLYYEQYF. The CDR3 bases are TGTGCCACCAGTCTGGGACTATACTACGAGCAGTACTTC.

CDR3: CASSLTGTSGRAAYNEQFF. The DNA of the CDR3 is TGCGCCAGCAGCCTTACCGGGACTAGCGGGAGGGCCGCCTACAATGAGCAGTTCTTC. The chain uses TRBV5-1 and TRBJ2-1; 16 nucleotides agree with TRBD2. Germline V gene lookup returns CDR1 SGHRS and CDR2 YFSETQ. After removal of 4 bases from V and 2 bases from J, the junction contained 9 bases not matched to a gene. The CDR3 totals 19 residues.